This entry lists 22 T cell receptor beta chains sequenced from one sample in a study of beta chain features in type 1 diabetes. The isolated RNA, all of it, was reverse transcribed, so expressed TCRB transcripts were what got sequenced. Libraries were prepared by immunoSEQ multiplex PCR; TCRdb keeps only in-frame clonotypes and omits some of them. There are 250,000 to 400,000 clones in the sample; 12% to 15% occur only once, and roughly 6.7% lies in the top ten. The sample comprised central memory CD4+ T cells from blood. The receptors originated from a man aged 25-45 years in good health.

The chain carries TRBV7-2 and TRBJ1-6; D remains ambiguous. The CDR3 is made up of 15 amino acids. V gave up 1 base and J gave up 8 bases, with 12 bases separating them. From germline, CDR1 is SGHTA and CDR2 FQGNSA. For the CDR3, the DNA is TGTGCCAGCAGCTTAGGTAACAGTATTCATTCACCCCTCCACTTT. It is translated as CASSLGNSIHSPLHF.

The J gene is TRBJ2-5, the V gene TRBV5-1; D may be TRBD2 (5 bases). This CDR3 has 13 residues. CDR1 is SGHRS and CDR2 is YFSETQ in the germline V gene. Trimming pared 7 bases from V and 4 bases from J, leaving 14 bases between. CDR3 DNA sequence: TGCGCCAGCGAGAGGGCCCGTGGAGAGACCCAGTACTTC. This sequence encodes CASERARGETQYF.

This clone was counted a few times. The chain employs TRBV10-3 and TRBJ1-6; D is undetermined. The CDR3 consists of 16 residues. CDR1 and CDR2 from the germline V gene are ENHRY and SYGVKD. The V end was cut by 8 bases, the J end by 0 bases, with 14 bases between. Here the CDR3 reads CAISPGRSSYNSPLHF. The CDR3 nucleotides read TGTGCCATCTCCCCGGGCAGGAGCTCCTATAATTCACCCCTCCACTTT.

The rearrangement links TRBV10-2 to TRBJ1-1, with a weak D call TRBD1 (5 bases). Germline V gives CDR1 WSHSY, CDR2 SAAADI. V was pared by 4 bases and J by 8 bases, with 8 bases between. The CDR3 sequence is 11 residues long. In nucleotides, the CDR3 is TGCGCCAGCAGTGCAGGGACCGAAGCTTTCTTT. It is translated as CASSAGTEAFF.

Ten or more counts support this clone. The same CDR3 arises from other DNA sequences in this sample as well. The gene calls are TRBV7-2 and TRBJ2-5, with D tentatively TRBD2 (6 bases). The CDR3 runs 15 residues. V gave up 3 bases and J gave up 1 base, with 12 bases separating them. The V gene's germline CDR1 is SGHTA and CDR2 FQGNSA. This chain's CDR3 is CASSLAGTAQETQYF. The CDR3 DNA reads TGTGCCAGCAGCTTGGCGGGGACCGCCCAAGAGACCCAGTACTTC.

V gene TRBV19 combines with J gene TRBJ1-6; 7 nucleotides align to TRBD1. Germline values: CDR1 LNHDA, CDR2 SQIVND (reference sequence). V dropped 3 bases and J dropped 17; count of bases not matched to a gene: 4. The CDR3 loop spans 11 amino acids. The CDR3 spells CASSIGTAFHF. CDR3 DNA: TGTGCCAGTAGTATTGGGACAGCCTTCCACTTT.

This chain uses TRBV2 with TRBJ1-1; tentative D call: TRBD1 (5 bases). V lost 0 bases to trimming and J lost 6 bases, with 11 bases between them. CDR1 is SNHLY and CDR2 is FYNNEI in the germline V gene. This CDR3 has 14 amino acids. For the CDR3, the DNA is TGTGCCAGCAGTGAAGCGCCCGGACAAGCTGAAGCTTTCTTT. Protein product: CASSEAPGQAEAFF. The whole variable domain, remainder taken from reference TRBV2 and TRBJ1-1, is EPEVTQTPSHQVTQMGQEVILRCVPISNHLYFYWYRQILGQKVEFLVSFYNNEISEKSEIFDDQFSVERPDGSNFTLKIRSTKLEDSAMYFCASSEAPGQAEAFFGQGTRLTVV.

J is TRBJ2-5 and V is TRBV5-6, with TRBD1 matching 9 bases. Per germline, CDR1 SGHDT and CDR2 YYEEEE. The length of the CDR3 is 13 residues. The junction had 3 bases not matched to a gene; V was cut back by 7 bases and J by 2 bases. The CDR3 loop is CASGGTGQETQYF. The DNA of the CDR3 is TGTGCCAGCGGGGGGACAGGGCAAGAGACCCAGTACTTC.

V is TRBV19 and J is TRBJ1-6, with 10 bases matching TRBD1. CDR1 is LNHDA, CDR2 SQIVND, per germline (reference sequence). CDR3 length: 13 amino acids. Trimming removed 8 bases from V and 8 bases from J; junction bases left unmatched: 3. The CDR3 coding sequence is TGTGCCAGTGCGGACAGGGGGGATTCACCCCTCCACTTT. Translation: CASADRGDSPLHF.

The chain is built from TRBV7-7 and TRBJ2-2; TRBD1 is a possible D gene (6 bases). With 8 bases removed from V and 2 bases from J, the gap between germline ends came to 15 bases. The germline gives CDR1 SSHAT, CDR2 FNYEAQ (reference sequence). This CDR3 comprises 15 residues. The CDR3 DNA follows: TGTGCCAGCGCCAAGACAGGAATCAACACCGGGGAGCTGTTTTTT. Translation: CASAKTGINTGELFF.

This clone was seen more than once but under ten times. A much larger clone sits a single nucleotide away, making a read error possible. The V call is TRBV28, the J call TRBJ2-5; D not certain. Trimming cost V 6 bases and J 0 bases, with 2 bases left between them. The CDR3 covers 11 residues. Germline V lookup: CDR1 MDHEN, CDR2 SYDVKM. In DNA, the CDR3 is TGTGCCAGCAGGGACCAAGAGACCCAGTACTTC. Its protein product is CASRDQETQYF.

The rearrangement uses TRBV30 and TRBJ1-4, with D hard to call. This CDR3 contains 13 residues. V was clipped by 0 bases and J by 7 bases, with 9 bases between them. The germline CDR1 and CDR2 sequences are GTSNPN and SVGIG (reference sequence). For the CDR3, the DNA is TGTGCCTGGAGTGTACGGGCTACTGAAAAACTGTTTTTT. Its protein is CAWSVRATEKLFF.

The chain recombines TRBV29-1 with TRBJ2-7; the D is unclear. The CDR3 consists of 13 residues. Per germline, CDR1 SQVTM and CDR2 ANQGSEA. Trimming cost V 4 bases and J 2 bases, with 12 bases left between them. In DNA, the CDR3 is TGCAGCGTTGTTTGGGCAGGTACCTACGAGCAGTACGTC. This translates into CSVVWAGTYEQYV.

The rearrangement links TRBV18 to TRBJ2-3; no firm D call. The CDR3 covers 14 residues. CDR1 is KGHSH and CDR2 is LQKENI in the germline V gene. With 3 bases removed from V and 2 bases from J, the gap between germline ends came to 9 bases. The DNA for the CDR3 is TGTGCCAGCTCACCCGAGCAATTCACAGATACGCAGTATTTT. Amino acids: CASSPEQFTDTQYF.

This clone was detected many times. V and J are TRBV4-1 and TRBJ1-5, with D possibly matching TRBD1 (6 bases). Germline V gives CDR1 MGHRA, CDR2 YSYEKL. The V end lost 1 base, the J end lost 5 bases, and 15 bases lay between the germline ends. This CDR3 is built from 16 residues. The CDR3 region has the DNA TGCGCCAGCAGCCAAGTAAGGACAGCCAAAGATCAGCCCCAGCATTTT. Its translation: CASSQVRTAKDQPQHF.

There are a few counts of this clone. V usage is TRBV7-6 and J usage is TRBJ2-2; D gene unclear. V dropped 5 bases and J dropped 6 bases, with 19 bases sitting between them. This CDR3 is 16 amino acids long. The germline V gene encodes CDR1 SGHVS and CDR2 FNYEAQ. Here the CDR3 DNA reads TGTGCCAGCAGCCCAAAGGCTAAGCTTATCCCCGGGGAGCTGTTTTTT. Its translation is CASSPKAKLIPGELFF.

V usage is TRBV4-2 and J usage is TRBJ1-4; D is uncertain. The CDR3 runs to 13 residues. CDR1 and CDR2 (germline): LGHNA, YNFKEQ. V dropped 4 bases and J dropped 5 bases, with 8 bases sitting between them. CDR3 nucleotides: TGTGCCAGCAGCCCCACTTTCAATGAAAAACTGTTTTTT. It encodes CASSPTFNEKLFF.

This clone appeared a few times. The chain employs TRBV4-2 and TRBJ2-3; 7 bases are shared with TRBD2. This CDR3 is 16 amino acids long. Trimming removed 1 base from V and 2 bases from J; junction bases left unmatched: 6. Germline-derived CDR1 and CDR2 are LGHNA and YNFKEQ. DNA of the CDR3: TGTGCCAGCAGCCAAGGACTGGGGGGGGACACAGATACGCAGTATTTT. Encoded protein: CASSQGLGGDTDTQYF.

V is TRBV5-1 and J is TRBJ2-3; 9 bases line up with TRBD2. This CDR3 has 15 amino acids. Germline lookup yields CDR1 SGHRS and CDR2 YFSETQ. The ends lost 5 bases at V and 5 bases at J; junction bases unmatched: 9. The DNA of the CDR3 is TGCGCCAGCAGTAATCAGGGACTAGCTCTAGATACGCAGTATTTT. This translates into CASSNQGLALDTQYF.

The chain uses TRBV11-2 and TRBJ1-2; D is unclear. The CDR3 has 15 amino acids. The germline V gene has CDR1 SGHAT and CDR2 FQNNGV. The V gene lost 2 bases and the J gene lost 3 bases, with 13 bases spanning the gap. The chain's CDR3 is CASSLSVRRYYGYTF. CDR3 bases: TGTGCCAGCAGCTTATCGGTCAGGAGGTACTATGGCTACACCTTC.

This clone was seen more than once but under ten times. This rearrangement joins TRBV29-1 to TRBJ2-3, with D unclear. Germline CDR1 SQVTM, CDR2 ANQGSEA. V dropped 3 bases and J dropped 7 bases, with 11 bases sitting between them. The CDR3 runs to 12 residues. Written as DNA, the CDR3 is TGCAGCGTTGAGGCCGGAGAAAATACGCAGTATTTT. Its protein is CSVEAGENTQYF.

The chain carries TRBV7-2 and TRBJ2-1, with 8 bases fitting TRBD2. Germline assignment: CDR1 SGHTA and CDR2 FQGNSA. V shed 0 bases and J 10 bases; nucleotides not matched to a gene: 14. This CDR3 region has 17 residues. CDR3 coding DNA: TGTGCCAGCAGCTTAGCGCCCCCTCGGGCGGGAGGACGCGAGCAGTTCTTC. Translated: CASSLAPPRAGGREQFF.